This is a list of T cell receptor beta chains from one sample in a study of shared clonotypes between healthy human individuals. The method was immunoSEQ multiplex PCR; TCRdb's version includes in-frame clones alone and lacks a portion of them. Of about 2.4 million clones listed, approximately 92% are singletons. Sequenced: naive CD4+ T cells sorted from blood. These receptors were taken from a young man in good health. The CDR3 runs from the conserved cysteine through the conserved F or W. D genes are given only for firm matches. Clone size is given for some rows only: seen once, a few or many times, or a class if the clone is expanded.

V gene	clone size	J gene	D gene	CDR3 protein	CDR3 DNA
TRBV6-1	-	TRBJ1-1	-	CASTGGMNTEAFF	TGTGCCAGCACTGGGGGAATGAACACTGAAGCTTTCTTT
TRBV5-4	-	TRBJ2-3	-	CASSLGSLADTQYF	TGTGCCAGCAGCTTAGGCAGCCTCGCAGATACGCAGTATTTT
TRBV2	-	TRBJ1-4	-	CASSSDPKGSGEKLFF	TGTGCCAGCAGTTCCGATCCGAAGGGGAGTGGCGAAAAACTGTTTTTT
TRBV5-1	-	TRBJ2-1	TRBD1	CASSLQGSLTYNEQFF	TGCGCCAGCAGCTTACAGGGGTCCCTTACATACAATGAGCAGTTCTTC
TRBV29-1	-	TRBJ1-2	TRBD1	CSVEGAGGYGYTF	TGCAGCGTTGAAGGAGCAGGGGGGTATGGCTACACCTTC
TRBV7-8	-	TRBJ1-3	TRBD1	CASSLGQGAAGNTIYF	TGTGCCAGCAGCTTAGGACAGGGGGCTGCAGGAAACACCATATATTTT
TRBV4-1	once	TRBJ1-2	-	CASSQGGTNYGYTF	TGCGCCAGCAGCCAAGGTGGGACTAACTATGGCTACACCTTC
TRBV7-9	-	TRBJ2-7	-	CASGREAYEQYF	TGTGCCAGCGGTAGGGAGGCCTACGAGCAGTACTTC
TRBV5-1	-	TRBJ1-2	TRBD1	CASSRGQDFYGYTF	TGCGCCAGCAGCCGAGGACAGGATTTCTATGGCTACACCTTC
TRBV7-9	-	TRBJ2-3	-	CASTVGTDTQYF	TGTGCCAGCACTGTGGGCACAGATACGCAGTATTTT
TRBV6-5	-	TRBJ1-6	TRBD1	CATSGQASPLHF	TGTGCCACCTCGGGACAGGCTTCACCCCTCCACTTT
TRBV28	-	TRBJ2-7	TRBD2	CASSPTTSGVFTEQYF	TGTGCCAGCAGTCCCACGACTAGCGGGGTCTTTACCGAGCAGTACTTC
TRBV7-2	-	TRBJ2-3	-	CASSLVMGGLTDTQYF	TGTGCCAGCAGCTTAGTTATGGGGGGCTTGACAGATACGCAGTATTTT
TRBV30	few	TRBJ1-5	-	CAHGGQGYQPQHF	TGTGCCCATGGTGGGCAGGGTTATCAGCCCCAGCATTTT
TRBV19	-	TRBJ2-5	-	CASSMGRETQYF	TGTGCCAGTAGTATGGGACGGGAGACCCAGTACTTC
TRBV6-1	-	TRBJ2-3	TRBD1	CASSRRQGDTQYF	TGTGCCAGCAGTCGGCGACAGGGGGATACGCAGTATTTT
TRBV4-3	-	TRBJ2-1	TRBD2	CASSQAATSGSYNEQFF	TGCGCCAGCAGCCAAGCGGCGACTAGCGGATCCTACAATGAGCAGTTCTTC
TRBV25-1	-	TRBJ2-1	TRBD1	CASSGGTGPYNEQFF	TGTGCCAGCAGTGGAGGGACAGGGCCTTACAATGAGCAGTTCTTC
TRBV7-9	once	TRBJ2-3	-	CASGNKGDTQYF	TGTGCCAGCGGAAATAAGGGAGATACGCAGTATTTT
TRBV2	-	TRBJ1-1	-	CASRGGPLNTEAFF	TGTGCCAGCAGGGGGGGACCGTTGAACACTGAAGCTTTCTTT
TRBV18	-	TRBJ2-4	-	CASSPPVGTEPKGNIQYF	TGTGCCAGCTCACCCCCGGTAGGAACTGAACCCAAGGGAAACATTCAGTACTTC
TRBV5-4	once	TRBJ2-7	TRBD1	CASSRDRGLEQYF	TGTGCCAGCAGCCGCGACAGGGGGCTCGAGCAGTACTTC
TRBV5-4	-	TRBJ2-6	-	CASSTVSGANVLTF	TGTGCCAGCAGTACGGTGTCTGGGGCCAACGTCCTGACTTTC
TRBV11-2	-	TRBJ1-6	TRBD1	CASATDRGTPLHF	TGTGCCAGCGCTACTGACAGGGGAACACCCCTCCACTTT
TRBV28	once	TRBJ1-1	TRBD1	CASSSPGQGRGIEAFF	TGTGCCAGCAGCTCCCCGGGACAGGGGCGCGGGATTGAAGCTTTCTTT
TRBV5-1	-	TRBJ1-5	-	CASSLEGVNQPQHF	TGCGCCAGCAGCTTGGAGGGCGTTAATCAGCCCCAGCATTTT